This T cell receptor (beta chain) was captured in a study of long-term antiretroviral therapy in people with HIV. Across the whole study: It was about a decade before the 2015 immediate-ART recommendation that the earliest samples were taken.

In the case of this clone: The target antigen is unknown.

Treatment locations for all participants with HIV were in the United States. Running of the v3.0 immunoSEQ assay took place at survey level. Libraries were prepared by immunoSEQ multiplex PCR; TCRdb keeps only in-frame clonotypes and omits some of them. The sample includes about 21,000 clones, roughly 80% seen only once; the top ten take approximately 9.3%. The CDR3 is 15 residues long. V lost 0 bases and J 4 bases, leaving 12 bases between the germline ends. The germline V gene encodes CDR1 MNHEY and CDR2 SVGAGI. Study conclusions and caveats: HIV repertoires showed narrower CDR3 length ranges than controls. Diversity remained lower than transplant donor controls, even though it increased after ART.

This chain joins TRBV6-5 and TRBJ1-1; D is possibly TRBD1 (6 bases). This sequence was found in a man younger than 35 with HIV. Specimen: unsorted PBMCs, collected 0.5 years before starting antiretroviral therapy. This CDR3 reads CASSYSRNRVTEAFF. In DNA, the CDR3 is TGTGCCAGCAGTTACTCGAGGAACAGGGTCACTGAAGCTTTCTTT.